The T cell receptor (beta chain) under discussion was sequenced for a study of shared clonotypes between healthy human individuals. CDR1 is SGHDT, CDR2 YYEEEE, per germline. V was clipped by 0 bases and J by 2 bases, with 9 bases between them. This CDR3 spans 14 amino acids. The donors were adults (healthy and HIV-negative) with no recent acute infections or vaccinations. With CCR7-negative CD45RA+ TemRA cells, CD45RO+ cells were combined in CD8 memory. Sequenced by immunoSEQ multiplex PCR; TCRdb stores in-frame clones only, minus some. The sample has approximately 400,000 clones, around 96% seen once.

The chain uses TRBV5-6 and TRBJ2-7; D not resolved. The sequenced sample consisted of memory CD8+ T cells sorted from blood. Subset specified: CD45RO+ cells pooled with CCR7-negative TemRA cells. This TCR was recovered from a man aged 25-45 years in good health. DNA for the CDR3: TGTGCCAGCAGCTTGGTGTCTACACCCTACGAGCAGTACTTC. Amino acid sequence: CASSLVSTPYEQYF.